These 3 T cell receptor beta chains came from one sample sequenced in a study of spatial heterogeneity in lung cancer. TCRdb re-called the 5' RACE reads through MiXCR, storing one row per CDR3 protein. This table holds 20,000 to 25,000 distinct CDR3 sequences, 3.5% to 5.5% found once. Time point given: sample taken at primary tumor resection. Material: PBMCs, obtained at surgery. Receptors were obtained from a male donor with early-stage non-small cell lung cancer.

At least ten counts were recorded for this clonotype. The gene calls are TRBV6-2 or TRBV6-3 and TRBJ1-1; D unresolved. Germline CDR1 is MNHEY and CDR2 is SVGEGT. This CDR3 spans 14 amino acids. Trimming stripped 1 base from V and 8 bases from J, with 14 bases between. The CDR3 region is CASSYWRNGGEAFF. CDR3 DNA sequence: TGTGCCAGCAGTTACTGGCGGAATGGTGGCGAAGCTTTCTTT.

This clonotype was picked up many times. This chain joins TRBV20-1 and TRBJ1-5, with a possible D match to TRBD1 (5 bases). This CDR3 contains 13 residues. Looked up from germline, CDR1 is DFQATT and CDR2 is SNEGSKA (reference sequence). V dropped 2 bases and J dropped 5 bases, with 10 bases sitting between them. Here the CDR3 reads CSARFTRDQPQHF. For the CDR3, the DNA is TGCAGTGCTAGATTTACCAGGGATCAGCCCCAGCATTTT.

This clonotype has at least ten counts. The chain couples TRBV20-1 to TRBJ1-5, with D perhaps matching TRBD1 (5 bases). Trimming pared 1 base from V and 1 base from J, leaving 5 bases between. Germline CDR1 reads DFQATT; CDR2 reads SNEGSKA (reference sequence). The CDR3 has 13 residues. This chain's CDR3 is CSARGGSNQPQHF. The CDR3 region has the DNA TGCAGTGCTAGAGGGGGCAGCAATCAGCCCCAGCATTTT.